This is a list of T cell receptor beta chains from one sample in a study of PD-1 blockade in classical Hodgkin lymphoma. Sequenced by immunoSEQ multiplex PCR; TCRdb stores in-frame clones only, minus some. Among 130,000 to 150,000 clones listed, about 81% were seen once. The source was peripheral blood mononuclear cells (PBMCs), collected before the second cycle of nivolumab. These receptors originate from a human donor with classical Hodgkin lymphoma. Each CDR3 is given with its conserved first and last residue. D genes are given only for firm matches. A row's size may be missing; if present it is once, few, many or a size class.

j_call v_call clone_size d_call cdr3_nt cdr3_aa
TRBJ1-2 TRBV6-6 - - TGTGCCAGCAGCCCCCGTATGGAGCGGTTCTATGGCTACACCTTC CASSPRMERFYGYTF
TRBJ2-7 TRBV6-6 - - TGTGCCAGCAGTTACAGCAGGTCTGAGGAGCAGTACTTC CASSYSRSEEQYF
TRBJ1-1 TRBV6-1 few - TGTGCCAGCAGGCGGACACTCTACACTGAAGCTTTCTTT CASRRTLYTEAFF
TRBJ1-1 TRBV19 - - TGTGCCAGTGGAAAGTCCGGAGGGGGGCGGAACACTGAAGCTTTCTTT CASGKSGGGRNTEAFF
TRBJ2-3 TRBV25-1 once TRBD2 TGTGCCAGCAGAACTAGCGGTAGCACAGATACGCAGTATTTT CASRTSGSTDTQYF
TRBJ2-5 TRBV21-1 - - TGTGCCAGCAGCAAAGGAAGGGGTGGGGTAGAGACCCAGTACTTC CASSKGRGGVETQYF
TRBJ2-1 TRBV6-5 - - TGTGCCAGCAGTTTCTACAGGGCCAACACCTACAATGAGCAGTTCTTC CASSFYRANTYNEQFF
TRBJ2-5 TRBV2 - - TGTGCCAGCGGACGAGGACTCACCCAAGAGACCCAGTACTTC CASGRGLTQETQYF
TRBJ1-2 TRBV7-9 - - TGTGCCAGCAGCTTAGCACGGGACCCACCTGGTGGCTACACCTTC CASSLARDPPGGYTF
TRBJ2-1 TRBV10-2 few - TGCGCCAGCAGTGAGTTCGTGCAGCGCGATGAGCAGTTCTTC CASSEFVQRDEQFF
TRBJ2-1 TRBV6-1 - TRBD1 TGTGCCAGCAGGGAAGGGACAGCTTTCTCCAATGAGCAGTTCTTC CASREGTAFSNEQFF
TRBJ2-3 TRBV4-1 few - TGCGCCAGCAGCCAAGATCTTGCTACCGGTAGCACAGATACGCAGTATTTT CASSQDLATGSTDTQYF
TRBJ1-5 TRBV7-9 - - TGTGCCAGCAGCCCTGAGGGGGGAGAGAAGCCCCAGCATTTT CASSPEGGEKPQHF
TRBJ2-2 TRBV2 - - TGTGCCAGCAGTGTAGGGGGGGCTTTCACCGGGGAGCTGTTTTTT CASSVGGAFTGELFF
TRBJ2-3 TRBV7-2 - - TGTGCCAGCAGACAAGCCACAGATACGCAGTATTTT CASRQATDTQYF
TRBJ2-7 TRBV5-1 once - TGCGCCAGCAGCTTGGTATATGAACCTCGCGAGCAGTACTTC CASSLVYEPREQYF
TRBJ2-7 TRBV19 - TRBD2 TGTGCCAGTAGCAAGAGCGGGGTTCTCTCCTACGAGCAGTACTTC CASSKSGVLSYEQYF
TRBJ2-7 TRBV6-6 once TRBD2 TGTGCCAGCAGTTACTCCACTAGCGGGATGGGCTACGAGCAGTACTTC CASSYSTSGMGYEQYF
TRBJ2-7 TRBV5-6 - - TGTGCCAGCAGCTTCCGCTACGAGCAGTACTTC CASSFRYEQYF
TRBJ2-1 TRBV7-3 - TRBD2 TGTGCCAGCAGCCGTAGCGGGAGTTTATCCTACAATGAGCAGTTCTTC CASSRSGSLSYNEQFF
TRBJ1-1 TRBV27 - - TGTGCCAGCAGTTTATCAGGACGAGCCCCCAGCACTGAAGCTTTCTTT CASSLSGRAPSTEAFF
TRBJ1-5 TRBV19 many - TGTGCCAGTAGTATCTGGACGCCTAGCAATCAGCCCCAGCATTTT CASSIWTPSNQPQHF
TRBJ2-1 TRBV19 - - TGTGCCAGTAGTATTTACAATGAGCAGTTCTTC CASSIYNEQFF
TRBJ1-2 TRBV6-5 - TRBD1 TGTGCCAGCAGTCCTGGACAGGGGGCTAACTATGGCTACACCTTC CASSPGQGANYGYTF
TRBJ1-1 TRBV29-1 once - TGCAGCGTCTTTGAGGCTACTGGGCCCAGCACTGAAGCTTTCTTT CSVFEATGPSTEAFF
TRBJ1-1 TRBV6-6 - - TGTGCCAGCAGTTATCGGGCAGAGCCTGAAGCTTTCTTT CASSYRAEPEAFF
TRBJ2-3 TRBV19 - - TGTGCCAGTAGTTCCGCCGGGGCCGCGAGCCCGCCCGATACGCAGTATTTT CASSSAGAASPPDTQYF
TRBJ2-5 TRBV28 - - TGTGCCAGCAGTTGGACTTTAAACCAAGAGACCCAGTACTTC CASSWTLNQETQYF
TRBJ2-1 TRBV28 few - TGTGCCAGCAGTTTCTTAAGGGCCTCCTACAATGAGCAGTTCTTC CASSFLRASYNEQFF
TRBJ2-7 TRBV2 - - TGTGCCAGCAGGCGACTCGGTGGCACAGTTGCCTCCTACGAGCAGTACTTC CASRRLGGTVASYEQYF